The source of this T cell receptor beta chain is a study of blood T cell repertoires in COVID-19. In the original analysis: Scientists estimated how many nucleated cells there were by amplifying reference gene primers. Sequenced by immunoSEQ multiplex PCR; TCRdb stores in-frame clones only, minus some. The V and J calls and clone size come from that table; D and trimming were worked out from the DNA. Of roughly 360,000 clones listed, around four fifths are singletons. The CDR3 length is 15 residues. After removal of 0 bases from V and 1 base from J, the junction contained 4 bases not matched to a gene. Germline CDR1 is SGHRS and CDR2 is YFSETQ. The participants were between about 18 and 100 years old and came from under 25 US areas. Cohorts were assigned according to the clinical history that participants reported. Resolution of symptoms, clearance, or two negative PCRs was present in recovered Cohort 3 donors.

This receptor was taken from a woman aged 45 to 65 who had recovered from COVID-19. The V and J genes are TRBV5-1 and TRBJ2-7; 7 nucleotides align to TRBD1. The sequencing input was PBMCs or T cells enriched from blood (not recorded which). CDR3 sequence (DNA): TGCGCCAGCAGCTTGGTAGGGGGCGAGTCCTACGAGCAGTACTTC. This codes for CASSLVGGESYEQYF. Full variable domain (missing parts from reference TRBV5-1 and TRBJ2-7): KAGVTQTPRYLIKTRGQQVTLSCSPISGHRSVSWYQQTPGQGLQFLFEYFSETQRNKGNFPGRFSGRQFSNSRSEMNVSTLELGDSALYLCASSLVGGESYEQYFGPGTRLTVT.